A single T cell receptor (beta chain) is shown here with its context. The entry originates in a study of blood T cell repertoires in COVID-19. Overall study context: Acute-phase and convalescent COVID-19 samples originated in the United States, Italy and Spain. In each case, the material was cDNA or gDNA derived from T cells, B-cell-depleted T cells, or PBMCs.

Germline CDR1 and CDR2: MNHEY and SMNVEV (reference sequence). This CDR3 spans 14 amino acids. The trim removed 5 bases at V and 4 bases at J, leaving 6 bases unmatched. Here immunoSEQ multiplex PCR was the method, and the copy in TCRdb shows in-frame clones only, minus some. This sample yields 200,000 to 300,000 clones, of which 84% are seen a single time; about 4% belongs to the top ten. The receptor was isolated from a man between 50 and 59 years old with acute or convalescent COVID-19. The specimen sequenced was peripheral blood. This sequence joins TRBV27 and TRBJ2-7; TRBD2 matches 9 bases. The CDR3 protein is CASSAGGKGYEQYF. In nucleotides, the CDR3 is TGTGCCAGCAGTGCGGGAGGGAAAGGGTACGAGCAGTACTTC.